The 30 T cell receptor beta chains below all came from one sample that was sequenced in a study of T-cell memory formation after mild COVID-19. TCRdb re-called the 5' RACE reads with MiXCR, one entry per CDR3 protein. The sample has some 86,000 distinct CDR3 sequences; 25% are singletons. Material for sequencing was PBMCs or a T cell subset sorted from them (not recorded which). Receptors were obtained from a man aged 18-30 years who had mild COVID-19 (a few samples of this study predate the infection). Cell type and time point are not known.

The chain carries TRBV7-6 and TRBJ2-3, with 13 positions matching TRBD2. V shed 5 bases and J 6 bases; nucleotides not matched to a gene: 8. Germline CDR1 reads SGHVS; CDR2 reads FNYEAQ. There are 16 residues in the CDR3. Here the CDR3 reads CASSPLTSGGADTQYF. The CDR3 nucleotides are TGTGCCAGCAGCCCCCTTACTAGCGGGGGGGCCGATACGCAGTATTTT.

This clonotype is a singleton in its sample. The chain uses TRBV6-6 and TRBJ1-1; D is unresolved. The CDR3 is 14 amino acids. Germline CDR1 reads MNHNY; CDR2 reads SVGAGI (reference sequence). V lost 1 base, J lost 3 bases, and 9 bases lay in between. In DNA form, the CDR3 reads TGTGCCAGCAGTTACTGGGAAAGGGACACTGAAGCTTTCTTT. Its protein is CASSYWERDTEAFF.

This clonotype turned up a few times. The genes are TRBV7-8 and TRBJ2-1, with 9 bases aligning to TRBD2. CDR3 length: 14 residues. Germline V gives CDR1 SGHVS, CDR2 FQNEAQ. J was trimmed by 9 bases and V by 2 bases; bases with no gene match: 5. The CDR3 region has the DNA TGTGCCAGCAGCTTACTAGCGGGGCGGGGTGAGCAGTTCTTC. It is translated as CASSLLAGRGEQFF.

This clonotype was counted a few times. The DNA of the CDR3 is TGTGCCAGCAGCCCGGGGGACCATAGCACAGATACGCAGTATTTT. Translation gives CASSPGDHSTDTQYF. J is TRBJ2-3 and V is TRBV12-3 or TRBV12-4; D is perhaps TRBD2 (6 bases). V was pared by 6 bases and J by 0 bases, with 13 bases between. CDR3 length: 15 amino acids.

V gene TRBV6-6 combines with J gene TRBJ2-5; 11 bases match TRBD2. The germline V gene has CDR1 MNHNY and CDR2 SVGAGI (reference sequence). The CDR3 extends over 16 amino acids. V dropped 5 bases and J dropped 0; count of bases not matched to a gene: 5. CDR3 sequence: CASSPTSGVYQETQYF. The CDR3 nucleotides read TGTGCCAGCAGTCCGACTAGCGGGGTGTACCAAGAGACCCAGTACTTC.

The chain has TRBV5-1 and TRBJ2-7; the D gene is possibly TRBD2 (6 bases). The CDR3 has 13 amino acids. Germline V lookup: CDR1 SGHRS, CDR2 YFSETQ. V lost 4 bases to trimming and J lost 7 bases, with 15 bases between them. The CDR3, as DNA: TGCGCCAGCAGCCTGGGCGGGGCGGGGGAGCAGTACTTC. It specifies CASSLGGAGEQYF. The full variable domain, rest sourced from reference TRBV5-1 and TRBJ2-7, is KAGVTQTPRYLIKTRGQQVTLSCSPISGHRSVSWYQQTPGQGLQFLFEYFSETQRNKGNFPGRFSGRQFSNSRSEMNVSTLELGDSALYLCASSLGGAGEQYFGPGTRLTVT.

The chain joins TRBV29-1 to TRBJ1-2, with D possibly being TRBD1 (5 bases). Germline V gene lookup returns CDR1 SQVTM and CDR2 ANQGSEA. The V end lost 7 bases, the J end lost 0 bases, and 12 bases lay between the germline ends. The CDR3 spans 13 residues. Written as DNA, the CDR3 is TGCAGCGCCGGGGCAGGCGCTAACTATGGCTACACCTTC. Its translation is CSAGAGANYGYTF.

V is TRBV12-5 and J is TRBJ1-5; a weak D match, TRBD1 (5 bases). This CDR3 spans 12 amino acids. Germline-derived CDR1 and CDR2 are LGHNT and FRNRAP. The V gene lost 4 bases and the J gene lost 6 bases, with 7 bases spanning the gap. The CDR3 sequence: CASGWGSQPQHF. The CDR3 DNA reads TGTGCTAGTGGTTGGGGCAGTCAGCCCCAGCATTTT. Looking up the rest from reference TRBV12-5 and TRBJ1-5 gives the full variable domain: DARVTQTPRHKVTEMGQEVTMRCQPILGHNTVFWYRQTMMQGLELLAYFRNRAPLDDSGMPKDRFSAEMPDATLATLKIQPSEPRDSAVYFCASGWGSQPQHFGDGTRLSIL.

A few counts support this clonotype. The chain uses TRBV7-2 and TRBJ1-1; D gene ambiguous. V was trimmed by 5 bases and J by 6 bases, leaving 25 bases between them. Germline V CDR1 and CDR2: SGHTA, FQGNSA. The CDR3 consists of 17 residues. CDR3 loop: CASSPHWSRGDNPEAFF. The DNA of the CDR3 is TGTGCCAGCAGCCCTCACTGGAGCCGGGGAGATAATCCTGAAGCTTTCTTT.

The V gene is TRBV6-2 or TRBV6-3, the J gene TRBJ2-1; D is unresolved. Germline values: CDR1 MNHEY, CDR2 SVGEGT. CDR3 length equals 15 residues. Trimming stripped 5 bases from V and 0 bases from J, with 11 bases between. Here the CDR3 reads CASSPPSYSYNEQFF. The CDR3 DNA reads TGTGCCAGCAGTCCCCCGTCCTACTCCTACAATGAGCAGTTCTTC.

This clonotype was picked up a small number of times. The rearrangement joins TRBV12-3 or TRBV12-4 to TRBJ2-7, with D perhaps given as TRBD1 or TRBD2 (5 bases each). The CDR3 has 11 residues. V was shortened by 6 bases and J by 6 bases, with 9 bases between the two germline ends. CDR3 in amino acids: CASSPGLEQYF. DNA of the CDR3: TGTGCCAGCAGCCCGGGGCTCGAGCAGTACTTC.

CDR3: CASRDFLRGQYV. CDR3 DNA: TGTGCCAGCAGGGACTTCCTAAGGGGGCAGTACGTC. The chain joins TRBV6-1 to TRBJ2-7, with D tentatively TRBD1 or TRBD2 (5 bases each). The germline V gene encodes CDR1 MNHNS and CDR2 SASEGT. This CDR3 has 12 residues. V was shortened by 6 bases and J by 9 bases, with 15 bases between the two germline ends.

This clonotype was observed a few times. The chain joins TRBV7-2 to TRBJ2-7; D is unclear. Germline V gene sequence: CDR1 SGHTA, CDR2 FQGNSA. Trimming stripped 5 bases from V and 1 base from J, with 9 bases between. The CDR3 contains 13 residues. The chain's CDR3 is CASSPRRSYEQYV. The CDR3 DNA reads as TGTGCCAGCAGCCCTCGAAGGTCCTACGAGCAGTACGTC.

This clonotype was counted between two and nine times. Lacking the conserved final phenylalanine or tryptophan, this CDR3 likely reflects a read error. The V call is TRBV7-9, the J call TRBJ2-3, with a tentative D call TRBD1 (6 bases). Per germline, CDR1 SEHNR and CDR2 FQNEAQ (reference sequence). The V end lost 2 bases, the J end lost 2 bases, and 14 bases lay between the germline ends. The CDR3 is 16 amino acids. The CDR3 coding sequence is TGTGCCAGCAGCTTACTTAGTGGGGGCAACACAGATACGCAGTATTTA. Protein sequence: CASSLLSGGNTDTQYL.

The chain has TRBV10-3 and TRBJ1-5; TRBD1 agrees at 8 bases. Per the germline V gene, CDR1 is ENHRY and CDR2 is SYGVKD. The CDR3 is 15 amino acids. V lost 2 bases to trimming and J lost 3 bases; unmatched junction nucleotides: 3. CDR3 sequence (DNA): TGTGCCATCAGTGAGCCGGGACAGGACAATCAGCCCCAGCATTTT. It yields the protein CAISEPGQDNQPQHF.

The chain joins TRBV7-2 to TRBJ2-7, with D unresolved. V was cut by 0 bases and J by 3 bases, with 3 bases left in between. The CDR3 spans 12 residues. The germline CDR1 and CDR2 sequences are SGHTA and FQGNSA. The CDR3 loop reads CASSLAVYEQYF. The CDR3 DNA sequence: TGTGCCAGCAGCTTAGCGGTCTACGAGCAGTACTTC.

A few counts support this clonotype. The rearrangement uses TRBV7-9 and TRBJ2-3; 10 positions match TRBD1. The CDR3 has 16 residues. J gave up 2 bases and V 5 bases, and 7 bases lay outside the gene matches. CDR1 is SEHNR, CDR2 FQNEAQ, per germline (reference sequence). The CDR3 here is CASSPEGTGATDTQYF. CDR3 bases: TGTGCCAGCAGCCCCGAGGGGACAGGGGCCACAGATACGCAGTATTTT.

This clonotype was seen more than once but under ten times. The chain recombines TRBV7-9 with TRBJ1-1, with a possible D match to TRBD1 (6 bases). V shed 8 bases and J shed 0 bases, with 22 bases lying between them. The CDR3 consists of 17 residues. Germline V CDR1 and CDR2: SEHNR, FQNEAQ (reference sequence). The DNA of the CDR3 is TGTGCCAGCCCTTCCCTGGACAGAGTACTAGTGAACACTGAAGCTTTCTTT. It specifies CASPSLDRVLVNTEAFF.

J is TRBJ1-1 and V is TRBV10-3, with 8 bases aligning to TRBD1. The junction had 3 bases not matched to a gene; V was cut back by 3 bases and J by 0 bases. From germline, CDR1 is ENHRY and CDR2 SYGVKD. The CDR3 runs to 15 residues. The CDR3 here is CAISDRGPLNTEAFF. In DNA form, the CDR3 reads TGTGCCATCAGTGACAGGGGGCCCCTGAACACTGAAGCTTTCTTT.

This clonotype was counted only a few times. The J gene is TRBJ2-7, the V gene TRBV4-1, with 11 positions matching TRBD2. Germline values: CDR1 MGHRA, CDR2 YSYEKL. There are 15 residues in the CDR3. The V and J ends lost 1 base and 4 bases, in that order; junction bases with no gene match: 3. The CDR3 nucleotides are TGCGCCAGCAGCCAAGGTTCTAGCGGGGGGTACGAGCAGTACTTC. This translates into CASSQGSSGGYEQYF.

On this clonotype: An end of the junction differs from the germline gene, which may be a read error. V and J are TRBV27 and TRBJ1-2; D is ambiguous. The CDR3 runs to 12 residues. Germline V gives CDR1 MNHEY, CDR2 SMNVEV (reference sequence). The CDR3 here is CASHHPEAGSIF. The CDR3 DNA is TGTGCCAGCCATCACCCTGAGGCGGGCAGCATATTC.

This chain joins TRBV4-1 and TRBJ2-7, with a tentative D call TRBD1 (6 bases). CDR3 size: 15 residues. The germline V and J ends were trimmed by 4 bases and 3 bases, with 16 bases remaining between them. Germline V lookup: CDR1 MGHRA, CDR2 YSYEKL. In nucleotides, the CDR3 is TGCGCCAGCAGCCCGAGAGGGGGTCCAAGCTACGAGCAGTACTTC. It is translated as CASSPRGGPSYEQYF.

The V and J genes are TRBV21-1 and TRBJ2-7; the table calls TRBD1, which could not be checked here. TRBV21-1 is a listed pseudogene. The CDR3 sequence is 14 residues long. CDR3 in DNA: TGTGCCAGTCCTTACCGGGACAGGCGAGGGGAGCAGTACGTC. This translates into CASPYRDRRGEQYV.

V and J are TRBV7-2 and TRBJ2-3; 8 nucleotides align to TRBD2. The CDR3 spans 18 residues. V was pared by 3 bases and J by 2 bases, with 13 bases of the junction left unmatched. Germline V gives CDR1 SGHTA, CDR2 FQGNSA. The CDR3 DNA follows: TGTGCCAGCAGCTTCCCGGTTCGGGGGGGCCTTTTCACAGATACGCAGTATTTT. This gives the protein CASSFPVRGGLFTDTQYF.

The gene calls are TRBV7-8 and TRBJ2-2; D unresolved. Looked up from germline, CDR1 is SGHVS and CDR2 is FQNEAQ. The CDR3 is 16 amino acids. V was shortened by 1 base and J by 0 bases, with 9 bases between the two germline ends. CDR3 coding DNA: TGTGCCAGCAGCTTAGTCACGTTTACGAACACCGGGGAGCTGTTTTTT. Translation: CASSLVTFTNTGELFF.

This clonotype was observed once. This chain connects TRBV9 to TRBJ2-1; 7 positions agree with TRBD1. Germline V gene lookup returns CDR1 SGDLS and CDR2 YYNGEE. The CDR3 extends over 16 amino acids. Trimming took 5 bases from V and 6 from J; bases not matched to a gene: 14. CDR3 residues: CASSPNRDSGGNEQFF. CDR3 bases: TGTGCCAGCAGTCCAAACCGGGACAGTGGGGGCAATGAGCAGTTCTTC.

This clonotype was picked up a small number of times. V and J are TRBV7-3 and TRBJ2-3; 8 bases align to TRBD2. V lost 4 bases, J lost 4 bases, and 7 bases stayed unmatched. This CDR3 contains 15 residues. Germline V gene lookup returns CDR1 SGHTA and CDR2 FQGTGA. The CDR3 nucleotides are TGTGCCAGCAGCTCGGGAGGGCTAGCCGCAGATACGCAGTATTTT. The encoded protein is CASSSGGLAADTQYF.

This clonotype appeared a few times. The V call is TRBV29-1, the J call TRBJ2-4, with 9 bases identical to TRBD1. The germline CDR1 and CDR2 sequences are SQVTM and ANQGSEA. V dropped 3 bases and J dropped 7; count of bases not matched to a gene: 4. This CDR3 comprises 13 residues. As DNA, the CDR3 is TGCAGCGTTGAGACAGGGGGGCGTAACATTCAGTACTTC. It is translated as CSVETGGRNIQYF.

The chain employs TRBV7-3 and TRBJ2-2; 9 positions match TRBD1. The CDR3 contains 15 residues. Germline V gene sequence: CDR1 SGHTA, CDR2 FQGTGA. Trimming removed 5 bases from V and 6 bases from J; junction bases left unmatched: 7. The CDR3 DNA is TGTGCCAGCAGCGATGGGACAGGGCTACCCGGGGAGCTGTTTTTT. Translation gives CASSDGTGLPGELFF.

J is TRBJ1-3 and V is TRBV2, with TRBD1 matching 10 bases. Germline CDR1 is SNHLY and CDR2 is FYNNEI. The V and J ends lost 7 bases and 2 bases, in that order; junction bases with no gene match: 5. The CDR3 extends over 15 amino acids. CDR3: CASTAGTGAGNTIYF. The CDR3 DNA sequence: TGTGCCAGCACCGCCGGGACAGGGGCTGGAAACACCATATATTTT.